A single sample gave rise to the 3 T cell receptor beta chains below, sequenced in a study of control samples from healthy donors and cancer patients. Profiled with immunoSEQ multiplex PCR; TCRdb holds only in-frame clones, not every one. The sample records tens of thousands of clones, 70% to 90% being singletons. Sequencing was performed on PBMCs. Receptors were obtained from a woman aged 55 to 70 with lung cancer.

The gene calls are TRBV7-9 and TRBJ2-1; 14 bases fit TRBD2. Per the germline V gene, CDR1 is SEHNR and CDR2 is FQNEAQ (reference sequence). CDR3 length equals 19 residues. V lost 8 bases, J lost 0 bases, and 12 bases stayed unmatched. In DNA, the CDR3 is TGTGCCAGCGTGTTTGGACTAGCGGGAGGTACTTTCTCCTACAATGAGCAGTTCTTC. Translated, it gives CASVFGLAGGTFSYNEQFF.

The chain carries TRBV30 and TRBJ2-7; perhaps TRBD1 as D (6 bases). The V gene's germline CDR1 is GTSNPN and CDR2 SVGIG (reference sequence). V was shortened by 3 bases and J by 2 bases, with 14 bases between the two germline ends. This CDR3 contains 14 residues. CDR3 DNA sequence: TGTGCCTGGAGGGTGCCGGGACAAGCCTACGAGCAGTACTTC. This encodes CAWRVPGQAYEQYF.

The chain couples TRBV5-1 to TRBJ2-2, with 8 bases aligning to TRBD2. From germline, CDR1 is SGHRS and CDR2 YFSETQ. The V segment lost 8 bases and the J segment 0 bases; nucleotides outside the gene matches: 9. The CDR3 length is 16 residues. DNA for the CDR3: TGCGCCAGTAGCACCCTTAGCGGGGCGAACACCGGGGAGCTGTTTTTT. It yields the protein CASSTLSGANTGELFF.